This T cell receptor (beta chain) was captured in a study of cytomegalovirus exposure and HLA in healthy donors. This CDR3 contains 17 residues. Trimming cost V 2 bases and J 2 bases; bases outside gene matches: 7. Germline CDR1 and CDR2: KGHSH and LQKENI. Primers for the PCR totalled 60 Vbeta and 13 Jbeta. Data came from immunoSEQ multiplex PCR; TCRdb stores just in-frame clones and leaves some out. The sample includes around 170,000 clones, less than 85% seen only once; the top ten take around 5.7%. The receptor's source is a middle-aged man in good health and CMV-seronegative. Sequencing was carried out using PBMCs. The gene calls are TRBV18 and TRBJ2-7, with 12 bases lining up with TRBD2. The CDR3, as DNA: TGTGCCAGCTCACCAGAGACAGCTAGCGGGAGGGCCTACGAGCAGTACTTC. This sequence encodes CASSPETASGRAYEQYF.